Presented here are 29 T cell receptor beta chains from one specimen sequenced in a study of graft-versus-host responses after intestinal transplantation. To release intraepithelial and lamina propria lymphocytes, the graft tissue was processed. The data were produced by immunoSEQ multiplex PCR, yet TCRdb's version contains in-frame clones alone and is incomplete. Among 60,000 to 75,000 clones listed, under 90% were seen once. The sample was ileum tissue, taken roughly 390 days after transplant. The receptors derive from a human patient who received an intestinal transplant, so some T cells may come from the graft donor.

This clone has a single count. In nucleotides, the CDR3 is TGTGCCAGCTCACCCCGCTTAGCGGGGGACACAGATACGCAGTATTTT. It translates to CASSPRLAGDTDTQYF. This chain connects TRBV18 to TRBJ2-3, with 9 bases matching TRBD2. Germline trimming cut 3 bases from V and 2 bases from J; bases unmatched to any gene: 6. CDR1 and CDR2 (germline): KGHSH, LQKENI. The CDR3 sequence is 16 residues long.

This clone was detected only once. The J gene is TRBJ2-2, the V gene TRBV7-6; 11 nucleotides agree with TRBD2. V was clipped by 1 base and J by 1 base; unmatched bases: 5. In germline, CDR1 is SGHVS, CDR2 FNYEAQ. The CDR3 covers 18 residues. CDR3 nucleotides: TGTGCCAGCAGCTTAGAACTAGCGGGGGCCATGAACACCGGGGAGCTGTTTTTT. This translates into CASSLELAGAMNTGELFF. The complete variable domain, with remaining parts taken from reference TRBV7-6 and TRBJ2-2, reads GAGVSQSPRYKVTKRGQDVALRCDPISGHVSLYWYRQALGQGPEFLTYFNYEAQQDKSGLPNDRFSAERPEGSISTLTIQRTEQRDSAMYRCASSLELAGAMNTGELFFGEGSRLTVL.

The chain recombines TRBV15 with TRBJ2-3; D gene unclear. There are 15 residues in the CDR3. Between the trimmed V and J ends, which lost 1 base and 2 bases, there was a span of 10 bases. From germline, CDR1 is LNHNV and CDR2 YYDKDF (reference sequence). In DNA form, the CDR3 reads TGTGCCACCAGCAGAGTGGTCACCATCACAGATACGCAGTATTTT. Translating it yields CATSRVVTITDTQYF.

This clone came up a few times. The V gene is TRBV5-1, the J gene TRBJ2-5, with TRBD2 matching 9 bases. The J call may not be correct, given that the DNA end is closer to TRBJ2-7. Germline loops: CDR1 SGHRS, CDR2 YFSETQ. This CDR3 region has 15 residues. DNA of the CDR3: TGCGCCAGCAGCTTGAGAAGCGGGGGGACTTACGAGCAGTACTTC. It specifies CASSLRSGGTYEQYF.

The CDR3 reads CASRPTSGRAPDTQYF. In DNA form, the CDR3 reads TGTGCCAGCAGGCCGACTAGCGGGAGGGCCCCAGATACGCAGTATTTT. The chain is built from TRBV11-2 and TRBJ2-3; 14 positions agree with TRBD2. Trimming removed 6 bases from V and 4 bases from J; junction bases left unmatched: 6. CDR3 length equals 16 residues. CDR1 and CDR2 from the germline V gene are SGHAT and FQNNGV.

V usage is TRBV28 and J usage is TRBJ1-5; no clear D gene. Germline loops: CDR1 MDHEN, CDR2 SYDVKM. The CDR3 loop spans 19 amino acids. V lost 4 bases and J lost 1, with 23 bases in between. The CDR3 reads CASSSPSSPASPSNQPQHF. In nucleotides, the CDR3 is TGTGCCAGCAGTTCCCCGTCCTCCCCGGCCAGCCCAAGCAATCAGCCCCAGCATTTT.

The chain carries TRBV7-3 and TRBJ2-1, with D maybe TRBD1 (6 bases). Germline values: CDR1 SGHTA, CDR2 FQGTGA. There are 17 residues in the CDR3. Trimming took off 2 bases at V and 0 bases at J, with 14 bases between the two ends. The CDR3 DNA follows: TGTGCCAGCAGCTTAGGGCAGGGGATCGGCTCCTACAATGAGCAGTTCTTC. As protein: CASSLGQGIGSYNEQFF.

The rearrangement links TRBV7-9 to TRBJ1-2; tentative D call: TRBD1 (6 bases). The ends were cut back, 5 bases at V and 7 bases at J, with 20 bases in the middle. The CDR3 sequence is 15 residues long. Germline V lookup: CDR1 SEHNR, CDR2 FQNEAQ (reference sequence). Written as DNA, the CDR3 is TGTGCCAGCAGCCGCAGGACAGATCGGTCGTCTGGCTACACCTTC. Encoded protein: CASSRRTDRSSGYTF.

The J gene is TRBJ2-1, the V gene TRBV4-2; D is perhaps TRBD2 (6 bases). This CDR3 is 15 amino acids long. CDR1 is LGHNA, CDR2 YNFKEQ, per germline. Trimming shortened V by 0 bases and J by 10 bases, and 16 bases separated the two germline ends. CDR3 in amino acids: CASSQDWTGEGEQFF. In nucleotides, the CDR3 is TGTGCCAGCAGCCAAGATTGGACGGGAGAGGGAGAGCAGTTCTTC.

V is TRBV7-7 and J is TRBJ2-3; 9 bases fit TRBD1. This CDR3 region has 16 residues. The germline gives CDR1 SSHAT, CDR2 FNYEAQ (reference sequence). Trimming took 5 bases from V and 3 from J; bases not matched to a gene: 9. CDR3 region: CASSKTGGSFTDTQYF. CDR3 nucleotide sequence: TGTGCCAGCAGCAAAACAGGGGGCTCTTTTACAGATACGCAGTATTTT.

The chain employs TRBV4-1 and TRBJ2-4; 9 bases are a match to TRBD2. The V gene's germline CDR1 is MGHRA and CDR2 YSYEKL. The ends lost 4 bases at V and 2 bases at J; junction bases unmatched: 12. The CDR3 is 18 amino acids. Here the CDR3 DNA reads TGCGCCAGCAGCCCCCACCCGAGCGGGAGGATCTCCAAAAACATTCAGTACTTC. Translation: CASSPHPSGRISKNIQYF.

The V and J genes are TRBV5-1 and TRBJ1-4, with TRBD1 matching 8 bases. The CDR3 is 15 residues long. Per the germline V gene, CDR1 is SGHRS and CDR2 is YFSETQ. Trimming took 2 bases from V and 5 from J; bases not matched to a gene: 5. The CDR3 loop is CASSFGQGGNEKLFF. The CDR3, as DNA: TGCGCCAGCAGCTTCGGACAGGGAGGGAATGAAAAACTGTTTTTT.

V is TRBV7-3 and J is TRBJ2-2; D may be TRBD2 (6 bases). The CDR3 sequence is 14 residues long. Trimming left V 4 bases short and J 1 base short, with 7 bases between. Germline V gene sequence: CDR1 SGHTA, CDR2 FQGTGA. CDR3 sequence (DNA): TGTGCCAGCAGCTCGGGACTGAACACCGGGGAGCTGTTTTTT. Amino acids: CASSSGLNTGELFF.

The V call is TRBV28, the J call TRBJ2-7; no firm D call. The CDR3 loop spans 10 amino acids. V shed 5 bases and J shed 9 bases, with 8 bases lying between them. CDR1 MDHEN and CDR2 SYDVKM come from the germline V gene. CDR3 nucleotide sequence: TGTGCCAGCAGTCTAGATCGGCAGTACTTC. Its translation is CASSLDRQYF.

The CDR3 region is CASSEHRGRKTEAFF. CDR3 coding DNA: TGTGCCAGCAGCGAACACAGGGGGCGAAAAACTGAAGCTTTCTTT. This sequence joins TRBV6-1 and TRBJ1-1; 9 positions match TRBD1. The CDR3 contains 15 residues. Germline values: CDR1 MNHNS, CDR2 SASEGT. V gave up 6 bases and J gave up 5 bases; unmatched junction bases: 10.

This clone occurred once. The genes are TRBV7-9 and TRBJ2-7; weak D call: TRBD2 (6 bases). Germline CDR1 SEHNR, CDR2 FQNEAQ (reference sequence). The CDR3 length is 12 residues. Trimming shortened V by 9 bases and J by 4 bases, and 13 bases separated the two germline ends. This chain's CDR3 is CASDSGEYEQYF. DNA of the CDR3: TGTGCCAGTGACTCGGGGGAGTACGAGCAGTACTTC.

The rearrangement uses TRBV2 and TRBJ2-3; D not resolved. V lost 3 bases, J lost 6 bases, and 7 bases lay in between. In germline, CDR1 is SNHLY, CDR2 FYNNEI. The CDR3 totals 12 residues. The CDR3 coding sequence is TGTGCCAGCAGTGACATACGGGATACGCAGTATTTT. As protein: CASSDIRDTQYF. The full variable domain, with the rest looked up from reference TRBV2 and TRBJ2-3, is EPEVTQTPSHQVTQMGQEVILRCVPISNHLYFYWYRQILGQKVEFLVSFYNNEISEKSEIFDDQFSVERPDGSNFTLKIRSTKLEDSAMYFCASSDIRDTQYFGPGTRLTVL.

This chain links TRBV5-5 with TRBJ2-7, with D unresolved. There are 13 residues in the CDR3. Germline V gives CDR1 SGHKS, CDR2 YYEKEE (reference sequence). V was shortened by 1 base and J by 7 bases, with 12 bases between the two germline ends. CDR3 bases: TGTGCCAGCAGCTTGCTAGAGTTGGTGGAGCAGTACTTC. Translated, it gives CASSLLELVEQYF.

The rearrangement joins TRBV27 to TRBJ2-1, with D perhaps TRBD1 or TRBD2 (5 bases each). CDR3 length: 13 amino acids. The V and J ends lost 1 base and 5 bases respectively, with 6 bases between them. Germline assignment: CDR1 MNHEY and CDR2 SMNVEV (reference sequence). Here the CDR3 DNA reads TGTGCCAGCAGTTTATTGGGGGACAATGAGCAGTTCTTC. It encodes CASSLLGDNEQFF.

The CDR3 coding sequence is TGTGCCAGCAAGACAGGGGCCGGAAACACCATATATTTT. Its translation is CASKTGAGNTIYF. The chain links TRBV2 to TRBJ1-3; TRBD1 aligns across 8 bases. Germline-derived CDR1 and CDR2 are SNHLY and FYNNEI. V shed 7 bases and J 4 bases; nucleotides not matched to a gene: 3. The CDR3 runs to 13 residues.

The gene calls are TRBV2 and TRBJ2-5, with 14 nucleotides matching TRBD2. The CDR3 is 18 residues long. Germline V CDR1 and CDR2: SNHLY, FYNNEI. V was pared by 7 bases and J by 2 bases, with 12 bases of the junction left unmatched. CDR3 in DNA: TGTGCCAGCATGGTCCCGACTAGCGGGGGGGCGACTCAAGAGACCCAGTACTTC. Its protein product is CASMVPTSGGATQETQYF.

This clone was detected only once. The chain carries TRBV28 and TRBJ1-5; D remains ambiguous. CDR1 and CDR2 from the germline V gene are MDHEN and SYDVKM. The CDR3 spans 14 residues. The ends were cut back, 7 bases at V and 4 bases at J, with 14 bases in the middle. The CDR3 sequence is CASTWKAINQPQHF. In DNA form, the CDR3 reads TGTGCCAGCACTTGGAAGGCGATAAATCAGCCCCAGCATTTT.

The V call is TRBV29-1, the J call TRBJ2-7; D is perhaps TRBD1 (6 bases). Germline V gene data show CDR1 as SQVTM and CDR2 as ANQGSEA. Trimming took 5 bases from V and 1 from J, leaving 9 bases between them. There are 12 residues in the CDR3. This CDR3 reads CSVSGQSYEQYF. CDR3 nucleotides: TGCAGCGTTTCAGGACAGTCCTACGAGCAGTACTTC.

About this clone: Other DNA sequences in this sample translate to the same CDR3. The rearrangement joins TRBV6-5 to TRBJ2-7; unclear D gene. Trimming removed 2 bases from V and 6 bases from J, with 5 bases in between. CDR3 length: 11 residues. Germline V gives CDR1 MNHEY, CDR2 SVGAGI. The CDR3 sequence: CASSYGGEQYF. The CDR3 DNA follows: TGTGCCAGCAGTTACGGCGGCGAGCAGTACTTC.

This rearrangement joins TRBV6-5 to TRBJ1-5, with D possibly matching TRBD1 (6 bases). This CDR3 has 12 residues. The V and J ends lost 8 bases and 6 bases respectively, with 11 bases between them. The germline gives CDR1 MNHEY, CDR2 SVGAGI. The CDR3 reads CASWEGGQPQHF. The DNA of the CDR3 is TGTGCCAGCTGGGAAGGGGGTCAGCCCCAGCATTTT.

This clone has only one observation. This CDR3 reads CASSPSLGAQYF. The DNA of the CDR3 is TGTGCCAGCTCACCATCCCTCGGGGCGCAGTATTTT. The chain links TRBV18 to TRBJ2-3; weak D call: TRBD2 (5 bases). The germline V and J ends were trimmed by 2 bases and 10 bases, with 10 bases remaining between them. The CDR3 loop spans 12 amino acids. CDR1 KGHSH and CDR2 LQKENI come from the germline V gene. Full variable domain (outside the CDR3, taken from reference TRBV18 and TRBJ2-3): NAGVMQNPRHLVRRRGQEARLRCSPMKGHSHVYWYRQLPEEGLKFMVYLQKENIIDESGMPKERFSAEFPKEGPSILRIQQVVRGDSAAYFCASSPSLGAQYFGPGTRLTVL.

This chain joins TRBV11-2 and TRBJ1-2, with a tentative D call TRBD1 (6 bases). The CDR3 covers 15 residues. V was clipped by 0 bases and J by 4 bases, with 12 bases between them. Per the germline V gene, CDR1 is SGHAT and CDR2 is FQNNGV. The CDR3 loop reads CASSLEQGSLYGYTF. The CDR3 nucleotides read TGTGCCAGCAGCTTAGAACAGGGTTCCCTCTATGGCTACACCTTC.

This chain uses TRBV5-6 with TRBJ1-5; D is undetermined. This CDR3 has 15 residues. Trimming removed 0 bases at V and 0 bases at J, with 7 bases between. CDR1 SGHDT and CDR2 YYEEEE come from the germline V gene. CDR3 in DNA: TGTGCCAGCAGCTTGGGGGGAGATAGCAATCAGCCCCAGCATTTT. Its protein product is CASSLGGDSNQPQHF. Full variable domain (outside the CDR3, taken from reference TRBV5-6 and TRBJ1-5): DAGVTQSPTHLIKTRGQQVTLRCSPKSGHDTVSWYQQALGQGPQFIFQYYEEEERQRGNFPDRFSGHQFPNYSSELNVNALLLGDSALYLCASSLGGDSNQPQHFGDGTRLSIL.

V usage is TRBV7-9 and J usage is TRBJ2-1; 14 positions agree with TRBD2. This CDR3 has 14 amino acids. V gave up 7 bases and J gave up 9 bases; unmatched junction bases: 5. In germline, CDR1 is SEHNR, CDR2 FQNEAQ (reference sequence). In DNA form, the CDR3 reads TGTGCCAGCACCGGACTAGCGGGAGGTAGTGAGCAGTTCTTC. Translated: CASTGLAGGSEQFF.